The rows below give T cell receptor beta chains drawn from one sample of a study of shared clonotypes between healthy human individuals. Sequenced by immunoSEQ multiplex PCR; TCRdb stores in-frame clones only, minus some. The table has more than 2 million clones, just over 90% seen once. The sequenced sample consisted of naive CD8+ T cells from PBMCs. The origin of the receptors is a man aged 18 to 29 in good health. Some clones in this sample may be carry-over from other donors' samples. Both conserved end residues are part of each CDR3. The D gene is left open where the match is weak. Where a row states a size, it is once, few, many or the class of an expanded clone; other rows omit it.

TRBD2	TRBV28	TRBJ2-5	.	CASSLLVAGGPGETQYF	TGTGCCAGCAGTTTATTAGTTGCGGGAGGGCCGGGGGAGACCCAGTACTTC
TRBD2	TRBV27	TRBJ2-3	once	CASNGVSGGTDTQYF	TGTGCCAGCAACGGCGTCTCGGGGGGGACAGATACGCAGTATTTT
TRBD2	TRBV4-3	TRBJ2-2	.	CASEVGRGRTGELFF	TGCGCCAGCGAAGTGGGGAGGGGAAGGACCGGGGAGCTGTTTTTT
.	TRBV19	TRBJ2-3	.	CATRRGTDHTDTQYF	TGTGCCACCCGACGCGGGACGGACCACACAGATACGCAGTATTTT
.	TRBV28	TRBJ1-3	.	CASRLLPGNTIYF	TGTGCCAGCAGGCTCCTGCCCGGAAACACCATATATTTT
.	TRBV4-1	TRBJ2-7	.	CASSQDVAYSYEQYF	TGCGCCAGCAGCCAAGACGTGGCATACTCCTACGAGCAGTACTTC
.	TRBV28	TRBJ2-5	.	CASTLLGAETQYF	TGTGCCAGCACGCTCCTGGGAGCGGAGACCCAGTACTTC
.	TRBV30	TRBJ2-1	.	CAWSGQVYNEQFF	TGTGCCTGGAGTGGTCAGGTTTACAATGAGCAGTTCTTC
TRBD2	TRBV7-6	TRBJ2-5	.	CASSKRGVGRVILETQYF	TGTGCCAGCAGCAAACGTGGGGTGGGGAGGGTAATATTAGAGACCCAGTACTTC
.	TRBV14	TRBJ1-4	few	CATKPPKKLFF	TGTGCCACCAAACCTCCAAAGAAACTGTTTTTT